Listed below are T cell receptor beta chains from one sample, sequenced in a study of PD-L1 blockade in urothelial cancer. The table came from immunoSEQ multiplex PCR; TCRdb's copy has only in-frame clones and leaves some out. The repertoire consists of around 82,000 clones, with 84% occurring once and the leading ten covering more than 2%. This material consisted of PBMCs, taken around atezolizumab (anti-PD-L1) treatment. All receptors come from a man aged 55 to 70 with urothelial cancer. Both conserved end residues are part of each CDR3. D genes are given only for firm matches. Clone size is not always given. Where it is, it says once, few, many or a class for expanded clones.

size,D,J,V,CDR3,DNA
.,.,TRBJ1-5,TRBV6-5,CASSSLGSQPQHF,TGTGCCAGCAGTTCCCTTGGCAGTCAGCCCCAGCATTTT
.,.,TRBJ2-3,TRBV29-1,CSVRLSDTQYF,TGCAGCGTGCGGCTCTCAGATACGCAGTATTTT
.,TRBD1,TRBJ2-3,TRBV19,CASSQAGTGTPGAQYF,TGTGCCAGTAGCCAGGCCGGGACAGGCACCCCTGGGGCGCAGTATTTT
.,TRBD2,TRBJ2-1,TRBV4-3,CASSPSGSDEQFF,TGCGCCAGCAGCCCCAGCGGGAGCGATGAGCAGTTCTTC
.,TRBD1,TRBJ1-1,TRBV6-5,CASSYSSGGEAFF,TGTGCCAGCAGTTACTCTTCAGGGGGAGAAGCTTTCTTT
.,.,TRBJ1-1,TRBV12-5,CASGLPQTLVNTEAFF,TGTGCTAGTGGTTTGCCCCAGACACTTGTGAACACTGAAGCTTTCTTT
.,TRBD1,TRBJ2-3,TRBV7-9,CASSPTGVDTQYF,TGTGCCAGCAGCCCCACAGGGGTGGATACGCAGTATTTT
.,TRBD2,TRBJ2-1,TRBV5-1,CASSSSPRLAGINEQFF,TGCGCCAGCAGCTCCTCCCCTCGGCTAGCGGGAATCAATGAGCAGTTCTTC
many,TRBD1,TRBJ2-7,TRBV5-1,CASSLGPAGGSYEQYF,TGCGCCAGCAGCTTGGGACCTGCAGGGGGATCCTACGAGCAGTACTTC
.,TRBD1,TRBJ2-7,TRBV5-1,CASRPSGTGYDEQYF,TGCGCCAGCAGGCCCTCCGGGACAGGGTACGACGAGCAGTACTTC
.,.,TRBJ1-1,TRBV6-5,CASSRITRNTEAFF,TGTGCCAGCAGTCGAATAACTAGGAACACTGAAGCTTTCTTT
.,.,TRBJ1-1,TRBV19,CASSPLEGGRHKAFF,TGTGCCAGTAGTCCTCTCGAGGGCGGAAGACATAAAGCTTTCTTT
.,.,TRBJ2-4,TRBV2,CASDQVSLAKNIQYF,TGTGCCAGCGATCAGGTATCGCTAGCCAAAAACATTCAGTACTTC
once,.,TRBJ2-5,TRBV7-7,CASSLAYRGGETQYF,TGTGCCAGCAGCTTAGCTTACCGAGGGGGAGAGACCCAGTACTTC
once,.,TRBJ1-4,TRBV5-1,CASSLAATRNEKLFF,TGCGCCAGCAGCTTGGCGGCGACAAGGAATGAAAAACTGTTTTTT
.,TRBD1,TRBJ1-1,TRBV25-1,CASRGFNRDRAAFF,TGTGCCAGCAGAGGCTTTAATAGGGACAGGGCGGCTTTCTTT
few,.,TRBJ2-5,TRBV5-5,CASSYRDTQGETQYF,TGTGCCAGCAGCTACCGGGACACTCAAGGGGAGACCCAGTACTTC
.,.,TRBJ2-5,TRBV7-7,CASSRGAEETQYF,TGTGCCAGCAGCCGCGGGGCAGAAGAGACCCAGTACTTC
.,TRBD1,TRBJ1-2,TRBV29-1,CSVEEWDTSARGGYTF,TGCAGCGTTGAAGAATGGGACACTTCCGCCAGGGGGGGCTACACCTTC
.,TRBD1,TRBJ2-2,TRBV12-5,CASGLAYLDRGGTGELFF,TGTGCTAGTGGTTTGGCCTACCTGGACAGGGGTGGCACCGGGGAGCTGTTTTTT
.,TRBD1,TRBJ1-5,TRBV4-3,CASSQFTGAAQPQHF,TGCGCCAGCAGCCAATTTACAGGGGCTGCTCAGCCCCAGCATTTT
.,.,TRBJ1-6,TRBV7-8,CASSLTETGIRVRSSPLHF,TGTGCCAGCAGCTTAACGGAGACGGGGATTCGGGTTCGATCTTCACCCCTCCACTTT
.,.,TRBJ2-7,TRBV19,CASTPRAGMRYEQYF,TGTGCCAGTACCCCGAGGGCGGGGATGAGATACGAGCAGTACTTC
.,.,TRBJ2-7,TRBV7-2,CASRGTSLGEQYF,TGTGCCAGCAGGGGGACTTCCTTGGGCGAGCAGTACTTC
.,.,TRBJ1-3,TRBV5-1,CASSLADRRSGNTIYF,TGCGCCAGCAGCTTGGCCGACAGGCGCTCTGGAAACACCATATATTTT
.,.,TRBJ1-2,TRBV28,CASTGRSYGYTF,TGTGCCAGCACTGGGAGGAGCTATGGCTACACCTTC
.,.,TRBJ2-7,TRBV2,CASSDGERPYEQYF,TGTGCCAGCAGTGACGGGGAACGCCCCTACGAGCAGTACTTC
.,.,TRBJ1-2,TRBV5-1,CASSIRYDFNYGYTF,TGCGCCAGCAGCATTCGCTATGACTTTAACTATGGCTACACCTTC
few,.,TRBJ1-2,TRBV19,CASSTGQPYGYTF,TGTGCCAGTAGTACCGGACAGCCCTATGGCTACACCTTC
.,TRBD1,TRBJ1-2,TRBV19,CASRLRTGENYGYTF,TGTGCCAGTAGATTGCGGACAGGGGAAAACTATGGCTACACCTTC
.,TRBD1,TRBJ1-2,TRBV7-8,CASSFPRGQVNYGYTF,TGTGCCAGCAGTTTCCCCCGCGGACAGGTGAACTATGGCTACACCTTC
.,TRBD1,TRBJ2-4,TRBV19,CASSSWTGEAKNIQYF,TGTGCCAGTAGTAGCTGGACAGGGGAGGCCAAAAACATTCAGTACTTC
.,.,TRBJ1-2,TRBV30,CAWPKGDGYGYTF,TGTGCCTGGCCAAAGGGGGACGGCTATGGCTACACCTTC
few,TRBD1,TRBJ1-1,TRBV29-1,CSVQQGAYQGAEAFF,TGCAGCGTTCAACAGGGGGCTTATCAGGGCGCTGAAGCTTTCTTT
.,TRBD1,TRBJ1-2,TRBV5-1,CASTPGTVPTDRGYTF,TGCGCCAGCACACCCGGGACAGTTCCGACCGACAGGGGCTACACCTTC
.,TRBD1,TRBJ1-1,TRBV19,CASSIGTGRHTEAFF,TGTGCCAGTAGTATAGGGACAGGCCGCCACACTGAAGCTTTCTTT
.,TRBD2,TRBJ2-3,TRBV6-6,CASRTLAGEVDTQYF,TGTGCCAGCAGGACTCTAGCGGGGGAGGTAGATACGCAGTATTTT
.,TRBD1,TRBJ1-2,TRBV29-1,CSVVFISIRDRGRRIYGYTF,TGCAGCGTTGTTTTCATTTCGATCAGGGACAGGGGGCGCCGGATTTATGGCTACACCTTC
.,.,TRBJ2-7,TRBV7-9,CASSPQATSYEQYF,TGTGCCAGCAGCCCCCAGGCAACCTCCTACGAGCAGTACTTC
.,.,TRBJ2-2,TRBV5-1,CASRADSNTGELFF,TGCGCCAGCAGGGCGGACTCGAACACCGGGGAGCTGTTTTTT
.,TRBD2,TRBJ2-1,TRBV2,CASSDVAGAQGEQFF,TGTGCCAGCAGTGACGTAGCGGGGGCTCAGGGTGAGCAGTTCTTC
.,.,TRBJ1-4,TRBV5-4,CASSPGGSEKLFF,TGTGCCAGCAGCCCCGGGGGATCTGAAAAACTGTTTTTT
.,TRBD2,TRBJ2-5,TRBV6-4,CASLTSGSEMETQYF,TGTGCCAGTTTGACTAGCGGGAGTGAAATGGAGACCCAGTACTTC
.,.,TRBJ1-4,TRBV4-2,CASSLSLGGKNEKLFF,TGTGCCAGCAGCCTCTCCCTCGGGGGAAAAAATGAAAAACTGTTTTTT
.,.,TRBJ2-2,TRBV5-1,CASSPDRTSTGELFF,TGCGCCAGCAGCCCTGACAGGACCTCCACCGGGGAGCTGTTTTTT
once,.,TRBJ2-1,TRBV14,CASSQGGNEQFF,TGTGCCAGCAGCCAAGGCGGGAATGAGCAGTTCTTC
.,.,TRBJ1-2,TRBV18,CASSPYSGHDFYGYTF,TGTGCCAGCTCCCCCTACTCGGGACACGACTTCTATGGCTACACCTTC
.,.,TRBJ1-5,TRBV6-5,CASSVQGGGNQPQHF,TGTGCCAGCAGTGTCCAGGGAGGAGGGAATCAGCCCCAGCATTTT
.,TRBD1,TRBJ2-3,TRBV18,CASSTLRTGGNLYF,TGTGCCAGCTCAACGCTCCGGACAGGGGGGAATCTGTATTTT
.,TRBD1,TRBJ1-1,TRBV7-9,CASSFSGAGGYTEAFF,TGTGCCAGCAGCTTTTCGGGGGCAGGGGGGTACACTGAAGCTTTCTTT
.,TRBD1,TRBJ2-7,TRBV5-1,CASPDRASYEQYF,TGCGCCAGCCCGGACAGGGCCTCCTACGAGCAGTACTTC
.,.,TRBJ1-5,TRBV5-1,CASSEGQINQPQHF,TGCGCCAGCAGCGAAGGACAGATCAATCAGCCCCAGCATTTT
.,TRBD2,TRBJ2-3,TRBV7-2,CASSSQRGTPLGTDTQYF,TGTGCCAGCAGTTCTCAGCGGGGTACACCGTTAGGCACAGATACGCAGTATTTT